The text below deals with one TCR beta chain. Germline trimming cut 2 bases from V and 6 bases from J; bases unmatched to any gene: 16. The CDR3 contains 18 residues. Germline V gene data show CDR1 as SGHRS and CDR2 as YFSETQ. These data belong to a study of blood T cell repertoires in COVID-19. In the authors' methods: For nucleated cells, counts were estimated from reference gene primer amplification. Using immunoSEQ multiplex PCR, the repertoire was profiled, and TCRdb retains in-frame clones only, with some absent. V and J calls and clone size are as listed in that table; D and trimming were resolved from the DNA. The sample records over 150,000 clones, approximately 88% being singletons.

This sequence was found in a man younger than 35 with active or convalescent COVID-19. Sequenced: peripheral blood. V and J are TRBV5-1 and TRBJ2-1; 8 bases are a match to TRBD2. CDR3 in DNA: TGCGCCAGCAGCTTCACTGCAGTAGCGGGACGAAAAGGCAATGAGCAGTTCTTC. Protein sequence: CASSFTAVAGRKGNEQFF.